Presented here are 10 T cell receptor beta chains from one specimen sequenced in a study of CD8+ T cells in alopecia areata. Specified treatment: oral pan-JAK inhibitor, 5-10 mg twice daily. Sequencing relied on a cDNA template that was reverse transcribed from extracted RNA. Using immunoSEQ multiplex PCR, the repertoire was profiled, and TCRdb retains in-frame clones only, with some absent. The sample lists under 350,000 clones, about three fifths occurring once. Sequenced material: CD4+ T cells sorted from blood, taken at week 24, from a patient treated with tofacitinib. The origin of the receptors is a human donor with alopecia areata.

The chain carries TRBV2 and TRBJ1-1, with D perhaps matching TRBD1 (5 bases). V lost 2 bases, J lost 4 bases, and 14 bases lay in between. Germline CDR1 SNHLY, CDR2 FYNNEI. This CDR3 is built from 15 residues. CDR3 protein: CASSERRERGTEAFF. The CDR3 DNA is TGTGCCAGCAGTGAAAGGAGGGAGAGGGGCACTGAAGCTTTCTTT.

The V call is TRBV5-1, the J call TRBJ1-4; the D is unclear. This CDR3 contains 15 residues. Germline loops: CDR1 SGHRS, CDR2 YFSETQ. Between the trimmed V and J ends, which lost 1 base and 0 bases, there was a span of 7 bases. CDR3 in amino acids: CASSLTASTNEKLFF. As DNA, the CDR3 is TGCGCCAGCAGCTTGACTGCCTCAACTAATGAAAAACTGTTTTTT.

This clone was detected only once. V and J are TRBV7-6 and TRBJ2-5; weak D call: TRBD1 (6 bases). The CDR3 has 15 amino acids. CDR1 and CDR2 from the germline V gene are SGHVS and FNYEAQ. V was cut by 0 bases and J by 5 bases, with 13 bases left in between. The CDR3 nucleotides are TGTGCCAGCAGCTTAGCAACCAGGGGTGGCGAGACCCAGTACTTC. Protein sequence: CASSLATRGGETQYF. The variable domain in full, completed from reference TRBV7-6 and TRBJ2-5, reads GAGVSQSPRYKVTKRGQDVALRCDPISGHVSLYWYRQALGQGPEFLTYFNYEAQQDKSGLPNDRFSAERPEGSISTLTIQRTEQRDSAMYRCASSLATRGGETQYFGPGTRLLVL.

The CDR3 sequence is CASSPRARDNQPQHF. CDR3 coding DNA: TGTGCCAGCTCACCACGAGCCAGGGACAATCAGCCCCAGCATTTT. J is TRBJ1-5 and V is TRBV18, with D tentatively TRBD1 (5 bases). The CDR3 runs to 15 residues. Germline CDR1 is KGHSH and CDR2 is LQKENI. V lost 1 base, J lost 3 bases, and 10 bases lay in between.

The V call is TRBV7-9, the J call TRBJ2-7, with D uncertain. CDR1 and CDR2 (germline): SEHNR, FQNEAQ (reference sequence). V was pared by 5 bases and J by 3 bases, with 8 bases between. This CDR3 has 12 residues. As DNA, the CDR3 is TGTGCCAGCAGCCGTCAGGACTACGAGCAGTACTTC. Its protein is CASSRQDYEQYF.

This chain links TRBV29-1 with TRBJ1-5, with D unresolved. Germline CDR1 is SQVTM and CDR2 is ANQGSEA. Trimming left V 8 bases short and J 4 bases short, with 18 bases between. The CDR3 extends over 14 amino acids. CDR3 loop: CSPRHPSNNQPQHF. The CDR3 bases are TGCAGCCCCCGGCACCCAAGCAATAATCAGCCCCAGCATTTT.

This clone occurred a few times. The V and J genes are TRBV30 and TRBJ1-6; D call uncertain. Germline CDR1 GTSNPN, CDR2 SVGIG (reference sequence). The V and J ends lost 1 base and 5 bases respectively, with 6 bases between them. The CDR3 contains 13 residues. The CDR3 reads CAWSEVNNSPLHF. The CDR3 nucleotides are TGTGCCTGGAGTGAGGTTAATAATTCACCCCTCCACTTT.

This clone was counted only a few times. The chain recombines TRBV28 with TRBJ2-3, with TRBD1 as a possible D gene (6 bases). Germline CDR1 reads MDHEN; CDR2 reads SYDVKM. CDR3 size: 14 residues. V dropped 5 bases and J dropped 1 base, with 10 bases sitting between them. CDR3 coding DNA: TGTGCCAGCAGTCGAGGGGGTGGCACAGATACGCAGTATTTT. It codes for CASSRGGGTDTQYF.

The gene calls are TRBV7-9 and TRBJ2-6; 7 nucleotides match TRBD1. There are 16 residues in the CDR3. Trimming at V came to 5 bases and at J to 3 bases, leaving 7 bases not matched to a gene. The V gene's germline CDR1 is SEHNR and CDR2 FQNEAQ (reference sequence). The CDR3 sequence: CASSPPTGLGANVLTF. In DNA form, the CDR3 reads TGTGCCAGCAGCCCTCCGACAGGGCTTGGGGCCAACGTCCTGACTTTC.

In its sample, this clone was seen a few times. This chain links TRBV5-1 with TRBJ1-1; D ambiguous. The V gene's germline CDR1 is SGHRS and CDR2 YFSETQ. The V gene lost 3 bases and the J gene lost 0 bases, with 9 bases spanning the gap. This CDR3 comprises 14 residues. This chain's CDR3 is CASSSGYMNTEAFF. CDR3 DNA sequence: TGCGCCAGCAGCTCCGGGTACATGAACACTGAAGCTTTCTTT. Drawing the rest from reference TRBV5-1 and TRBJ1-1, the complete variable domain is KAGVTQTPRYLIKTRGQQVTLSCSPISGHRSVSWYQQTPGQGLQFLFEYFSETQRNKGNFPGRFSGRQFSNSRSEMNVSTLELGDSALYLCASSSGYMNTEAFFGQGTRLTVV.